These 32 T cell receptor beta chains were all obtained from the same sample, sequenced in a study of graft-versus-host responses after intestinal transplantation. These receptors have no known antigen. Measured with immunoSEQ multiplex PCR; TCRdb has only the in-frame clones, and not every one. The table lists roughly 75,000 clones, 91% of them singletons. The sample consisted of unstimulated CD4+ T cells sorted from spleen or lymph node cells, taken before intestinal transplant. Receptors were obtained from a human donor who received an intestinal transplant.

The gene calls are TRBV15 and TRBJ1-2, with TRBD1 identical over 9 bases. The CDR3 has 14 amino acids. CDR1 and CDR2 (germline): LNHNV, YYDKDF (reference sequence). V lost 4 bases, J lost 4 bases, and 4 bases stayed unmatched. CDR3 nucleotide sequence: TGTGCCACCAGCACGGGACAGGGAGGCTATGGCTACACCTTC. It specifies CATSTGQGGYGYTF. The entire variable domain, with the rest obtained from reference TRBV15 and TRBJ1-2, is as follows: DAMVIQNPRYQVTQFGKPVTLSCSQTLNHNVMYWYQQKSSQAPKLLFHYYDKDFNNEADTPDNFQSRRPNTSFCFLDIRSPGLGDTAMYLCATSTGQGGYGYTFGSGTRLTVV.

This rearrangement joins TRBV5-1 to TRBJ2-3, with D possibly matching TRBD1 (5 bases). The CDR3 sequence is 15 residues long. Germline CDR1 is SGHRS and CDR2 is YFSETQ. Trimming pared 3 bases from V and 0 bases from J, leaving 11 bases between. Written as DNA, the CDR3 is TGCGCCAGCAGCTCCCGGACATTCAGCACAGATACGCAGTATTTT. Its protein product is CASSSRTFSTDTQYF.

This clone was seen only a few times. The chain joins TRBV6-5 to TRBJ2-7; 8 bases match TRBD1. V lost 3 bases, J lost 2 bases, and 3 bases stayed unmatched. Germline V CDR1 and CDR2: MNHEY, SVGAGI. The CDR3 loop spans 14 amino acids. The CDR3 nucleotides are TGTGCCAGCAGTTATAGCAGGGGGCCCTACGAGCAGTACTTC. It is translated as CASSYSRGPYEQYF.

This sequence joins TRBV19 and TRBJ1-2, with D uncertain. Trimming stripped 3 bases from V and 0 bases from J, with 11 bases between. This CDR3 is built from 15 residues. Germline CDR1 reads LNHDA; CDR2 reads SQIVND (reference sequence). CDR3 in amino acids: CASSMSGRTNYGYTF. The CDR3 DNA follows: TGTGCCAGTAGTATGAGCGGCAGAACTAACTATGGCTACACCTTC.

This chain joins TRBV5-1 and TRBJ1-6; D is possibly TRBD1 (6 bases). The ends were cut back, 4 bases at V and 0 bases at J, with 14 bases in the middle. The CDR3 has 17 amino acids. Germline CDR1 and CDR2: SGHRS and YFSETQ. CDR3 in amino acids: CASSPRATGSYNSPLHF. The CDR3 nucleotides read TGCGCCAGCAGCCCGAGAGCGACAGGCTCCTATAATTCACCCCTCCACTTT.

The CDR3 nucleotides read TGTGCCAGCAGTAGATACAGGGGGCCCTACGAGCAGTACTTC. Translation gives CASSRYRGPYEQYF. The chain couples TRBV27 to TRBJ2-7; the match to TRBD1 covers 9 bases. Germline CDR1 and CDR2: MNHEY and SMNVEV (reference sequence). The CDR3 runs to 14 residues. V lost 5 bases and J lost 2; bases outside the gene matches: 4.

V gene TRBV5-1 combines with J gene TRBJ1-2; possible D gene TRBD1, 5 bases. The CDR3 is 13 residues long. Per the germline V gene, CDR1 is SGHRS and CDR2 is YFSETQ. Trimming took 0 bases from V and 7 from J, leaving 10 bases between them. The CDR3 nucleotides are TGCGCCAGCAGCTTGGATGTGGGGGGTGGCTACACCTTC. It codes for CASSLDVGGGYTF.

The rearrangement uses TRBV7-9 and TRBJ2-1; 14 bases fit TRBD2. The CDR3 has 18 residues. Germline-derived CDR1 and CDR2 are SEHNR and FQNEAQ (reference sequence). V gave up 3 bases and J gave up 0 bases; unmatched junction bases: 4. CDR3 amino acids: CASSFLGTSGSSYNEQFF. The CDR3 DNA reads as TGTGCCAGCAGCTTCCTGGGGACTAGCGGGAGCTCCTACAATGAGCAGTTCTTC.

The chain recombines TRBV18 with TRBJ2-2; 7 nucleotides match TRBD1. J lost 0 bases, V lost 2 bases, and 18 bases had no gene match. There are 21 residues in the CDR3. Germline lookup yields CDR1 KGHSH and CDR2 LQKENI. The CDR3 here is CASSPSRGQTVGKTNTGELFF. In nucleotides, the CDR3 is TGTGCCAGCTCACCATCACGGGGACAGACCGTGGGGAAGACGAACACCGGGGAGCTGTTTTTT.

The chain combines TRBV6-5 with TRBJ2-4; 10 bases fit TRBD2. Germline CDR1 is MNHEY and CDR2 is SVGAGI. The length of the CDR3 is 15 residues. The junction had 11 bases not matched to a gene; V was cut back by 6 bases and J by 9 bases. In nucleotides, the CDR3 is TGTGCCAGCAGGTCTAGCGGGGGAACCGGCGGCATTCAGTACTTC. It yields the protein CASRSSGGTGGIQYF.

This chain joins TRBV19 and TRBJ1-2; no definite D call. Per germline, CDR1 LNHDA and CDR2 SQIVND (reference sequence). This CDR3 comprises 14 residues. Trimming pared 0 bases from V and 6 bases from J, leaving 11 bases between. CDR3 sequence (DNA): TGTGCCAGTAGTATAGATCGGCGAGGGAATGGCTACACCTTC. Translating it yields CASSIDRRGNGYTF.

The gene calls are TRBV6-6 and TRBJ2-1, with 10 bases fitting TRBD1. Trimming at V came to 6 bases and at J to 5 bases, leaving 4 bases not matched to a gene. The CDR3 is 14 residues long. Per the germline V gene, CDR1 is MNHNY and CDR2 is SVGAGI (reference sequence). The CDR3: CASRGQGIDNEQFF. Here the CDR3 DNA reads TGTGCCAGCAGGGGACAGGGGATTGACAATGAGCAGTTCTTC.

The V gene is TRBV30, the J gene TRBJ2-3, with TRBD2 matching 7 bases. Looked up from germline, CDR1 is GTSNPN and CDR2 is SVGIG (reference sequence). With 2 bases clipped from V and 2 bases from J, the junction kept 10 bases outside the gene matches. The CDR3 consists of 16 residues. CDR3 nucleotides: TGTGCCTGGAGTCTTTCACTAGCGCCGACCACAGATACGCAGTATTTT. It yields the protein CAWSLSLAPTTDTQYF.

This chain's CDR3 is CASSTPPGTQYF. The CDR3 region has the DNA TGTGCCAGTAGTACCCCACCAGGGACCCAGTACTTC. This chain joins TRBV19 and TRBJ2-5; D uncertain. Germline CDR1 reads LNHDA; CDR2 reads SQIVND (reference sequence). The CDR3 consists of 12 residues. V shed 4 bases and J shed 7 bases, with 10 bases lying between them.

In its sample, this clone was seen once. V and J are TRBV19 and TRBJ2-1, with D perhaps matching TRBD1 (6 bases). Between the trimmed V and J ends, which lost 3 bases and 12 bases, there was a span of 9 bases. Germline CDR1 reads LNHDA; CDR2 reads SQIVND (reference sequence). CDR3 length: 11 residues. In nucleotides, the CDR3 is TGTGCCAGTAGTATGACAGGTCGGCAGTTCTTC. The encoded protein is CASSMTGRQFF.

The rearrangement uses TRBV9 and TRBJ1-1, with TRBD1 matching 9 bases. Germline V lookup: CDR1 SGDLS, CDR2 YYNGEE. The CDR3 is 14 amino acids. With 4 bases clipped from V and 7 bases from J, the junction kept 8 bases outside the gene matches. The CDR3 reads CASSPGQGRGEAFF. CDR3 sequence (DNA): TGTGCCAGCAGCCCCGGACAGGGGAGAGGTGAAGCTTTCTTT.

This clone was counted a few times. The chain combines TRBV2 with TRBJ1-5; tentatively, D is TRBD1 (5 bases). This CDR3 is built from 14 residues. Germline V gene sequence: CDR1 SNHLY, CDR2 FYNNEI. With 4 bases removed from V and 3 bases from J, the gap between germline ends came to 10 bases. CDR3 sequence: CASSGQRYNQPQHF. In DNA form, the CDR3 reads TGTGCCAGCAGTGGACAGCGATACAATCAGCCCCAGCATTTT.

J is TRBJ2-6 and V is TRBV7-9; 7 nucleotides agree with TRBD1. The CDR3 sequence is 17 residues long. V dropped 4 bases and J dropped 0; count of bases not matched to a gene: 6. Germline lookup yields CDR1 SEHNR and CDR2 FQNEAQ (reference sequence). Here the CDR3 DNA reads TGTGCCAGCAGCTCAGGGGGTTCGTACTCTGGGGCCAACGTCCTGACTTTC. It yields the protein CASSSGGSYSGANVLTF. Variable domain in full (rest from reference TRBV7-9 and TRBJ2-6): DTGVSQNPRHKITKRGQNVTFRCDPISEHNRLYWYRQTLGQGPEFLTYFQNEAQLEKSRLLSDRFSAERPKGSFSTLEIQRTEQGDSAMYLCASSSGGSYSGANVLTFGAGSRLTVL.

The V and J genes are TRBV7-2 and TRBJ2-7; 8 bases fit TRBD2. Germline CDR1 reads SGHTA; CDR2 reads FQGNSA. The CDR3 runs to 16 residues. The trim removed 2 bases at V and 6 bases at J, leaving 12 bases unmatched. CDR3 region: CASSLSSSGGSGEQYF. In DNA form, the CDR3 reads TGTGCCAGCAGCTTAAGTAGCAGCGGGGGTTCTGGCGAGCAGTACTTC.

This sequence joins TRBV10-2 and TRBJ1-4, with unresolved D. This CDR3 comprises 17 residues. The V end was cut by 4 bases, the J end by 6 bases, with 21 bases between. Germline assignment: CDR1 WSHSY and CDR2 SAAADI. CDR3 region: CASSGLGSPPNDEKLFF. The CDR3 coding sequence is TGCGCCAGCAGTGGACTAGGCTCTCCCCCCAACGATGAAAAACTGTTTTTT.

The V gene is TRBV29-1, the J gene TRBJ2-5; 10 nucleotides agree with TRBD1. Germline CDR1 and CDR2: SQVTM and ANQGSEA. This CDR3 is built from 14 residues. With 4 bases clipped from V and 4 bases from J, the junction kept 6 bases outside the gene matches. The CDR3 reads CSVGQGARVETQYF. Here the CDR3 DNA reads TGCAGCGTTGGACAGGGGGCGAGGGTAGAGACCCAGTACTTC.

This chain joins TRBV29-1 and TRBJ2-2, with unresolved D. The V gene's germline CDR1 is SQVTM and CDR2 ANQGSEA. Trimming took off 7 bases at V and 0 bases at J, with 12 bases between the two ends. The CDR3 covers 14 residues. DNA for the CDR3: TGCAGCGCAACCAGGTCTTCGAACACCGGGGAGCTGTTTTTT. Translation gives CSATRSSNTGELFF.

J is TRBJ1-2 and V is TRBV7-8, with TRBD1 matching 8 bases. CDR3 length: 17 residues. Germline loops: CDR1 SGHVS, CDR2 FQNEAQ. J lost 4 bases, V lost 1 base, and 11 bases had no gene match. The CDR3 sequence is CASSLVGQGGGFYGYTF. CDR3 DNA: TGTGCCAGCAGCTTAGTTGGACAGGGAGGTGGGTTCTATGGCTACACCTTC.

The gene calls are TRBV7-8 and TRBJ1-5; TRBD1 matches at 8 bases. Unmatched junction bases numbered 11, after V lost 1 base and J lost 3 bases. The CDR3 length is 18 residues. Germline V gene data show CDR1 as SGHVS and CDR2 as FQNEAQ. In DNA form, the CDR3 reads TGTGCCAGCAGCTTAGAATCGGACAGGGTTTCCTACAATCAGCCCCAGCATTTT. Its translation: CASSLESDRVSYNQPQHF.

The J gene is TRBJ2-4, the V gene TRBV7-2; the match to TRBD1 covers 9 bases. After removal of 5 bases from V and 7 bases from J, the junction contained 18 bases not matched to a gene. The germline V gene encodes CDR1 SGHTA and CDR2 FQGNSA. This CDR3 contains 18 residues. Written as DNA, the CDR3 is TGTGCCAGCAGCCCTACCGGGACAGGGTCCCGTTGGGGGAACATTCAGTACTTC. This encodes CASSPTGTGSRWGNIQYF.

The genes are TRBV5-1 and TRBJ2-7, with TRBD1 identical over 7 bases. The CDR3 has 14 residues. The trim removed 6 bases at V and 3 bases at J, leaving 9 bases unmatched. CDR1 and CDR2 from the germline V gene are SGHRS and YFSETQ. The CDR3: CASTRQGGIYEQYF. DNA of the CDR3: TGCGCCAGCACTCGACAGGGTGGGATCTACGAGCAGTACTTC.

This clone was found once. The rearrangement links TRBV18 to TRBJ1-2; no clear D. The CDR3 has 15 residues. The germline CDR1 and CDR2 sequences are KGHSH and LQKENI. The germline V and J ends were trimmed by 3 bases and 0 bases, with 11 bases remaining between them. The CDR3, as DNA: TGTGCCAGCTCACCTTTCGGAGAAGCTAACTATGGCTACACCTTC. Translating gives CASSPFGEANYGYTF.

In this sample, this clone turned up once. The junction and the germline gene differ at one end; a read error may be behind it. CDR3 nucleotides: TGTGCCAGCAGTGGGGCCGCGTTGCGGACAGATGAAAAGCTGTTTTTT. Translation gives CASSGAALRTDEKLFF. This chain uses TRBV6-1 with TRBJ1-4; a weak D match, TRBD1 (6 bases). CDR1 is MNHNS, CDR2 SASEGT, per germline. The CDR3 is made up of 16 amino acids.

CDR3 nucleotide sequence: TGTGCCAGCAGCTTAGTGGGCAGGGGAAGCAATCAGCCCCAGCATTTT. Encoded protein: CASSLVGRGSNQPQHF. This rearrangement joins TRBV7-2 to TRBJ1-5; maybe TRBD1 (6 bases). Germline assignment: CDR1 SGHTA and CDR2 FQGNSA. The CDR3 contains 16 residues. Trimming shortened V by 1 base and J by 1 base, and 11 bases separated the two germline ends.

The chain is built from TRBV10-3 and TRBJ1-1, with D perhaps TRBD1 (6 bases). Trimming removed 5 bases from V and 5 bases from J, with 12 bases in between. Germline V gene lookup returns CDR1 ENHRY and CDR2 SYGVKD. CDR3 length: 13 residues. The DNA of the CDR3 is TGTGCCATCAGTTGGGGGCCTGGTACTGAAGCTTTCTTT. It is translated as CAISWGPGTEAFF.

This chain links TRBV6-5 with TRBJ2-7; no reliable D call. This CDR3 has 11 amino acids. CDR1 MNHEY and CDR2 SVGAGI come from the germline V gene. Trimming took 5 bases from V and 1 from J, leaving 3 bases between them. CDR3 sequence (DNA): TGTGCCAGCAGTCCTTCCTACGAGCAGTACTTC. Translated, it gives CASSPSYEQYF.

CDR3 residues: CAWRQGFLPGNTIYF. The CDR3 DNA reads as TGTGCCTGGAGGCAGGGTTTTTTGCCTGGAAACACCATATATTTT. This chain uses TRBV30 with TRBJ1-3; D possibly corresponds to TRBD1 (5 bases). This CDR3 region has 15 residues. With 3 bases removed from V and 2 bases from J, the gap between germline ends came to 14 bases. Looked up from germline, CDR1 is GTSNPN and CDR2 is SVGIG (reference sequence).